The T cell receptor (beta chain) described here comes from a study of T cell responses to AZD1222 COVID-19 vaccine (dated by TCRdb to the early 2020s). About the full investigation: A total of about 240 trial participants underwent TCR sequencing, of whom nearly 210 received two doses of AZD1222 and some 25 received two doses of the MenACWY control vaccine. Trial participants were enrolled by age into 18-55, 56-69 and 70-plus year subgroups, with around 150, 28 and 57 TCR-sequenced participants respectively.

Comments on this clone: What antigen it recognizes has not been identified. No per-base quality is available; no much larger clone lies one base away.

The sample's time point label, in plain terms: about 28 days (+/-7) after the second vaccine dose. AZD1222 recipients with second doses at about 4 weeks or about 12 weeks were pooled, because spike-specific TCR depth and breadth did not differ between schedules. Vaccinee samples were obtained from the UK trials COV001 and COV002, which included a single-blind randomized controlled phase 2/3 trial of AZD1222 (ChAdOx1 nCoV-19) in healthy adults. For TCRbeta chain sequencing, PBMC samples were collected from trial participants at day 0 and at day 28 after the second dose. V lost 2 bases and J lost 3 bases; the stretch between them is 10 bases long. Spanning cysteine to phenylalanine, the CDR3 consists of 14 amino acids. Only the CDR3 DNA is retained, 42 bases long and in frame from the first base. From the germline V gene, CDR1 is SGHTA and CDR2 is FQGNSA. The CDR3 regions of human TCRbeta chains were analyzed by immunosequencing. In the source study's methods: TCRs in the repertoires were matched against a reference library of SARS-CoV-2-specific TCRs that had been generated with the MIRA antigen-specificity platform. Breadth was defined as the fraction of unique TCRs that were SARS-CoV-2-associated, and depth was defined as the fraction of total T cells that were SARS-CoV-2-associated. Using the MIRA data, every spike-specific TCR was mapped to the spike region that the TCR reacted to and assigned to either a CD4 or a CD8 class. Log10-transformed breadth and depth values were compared by one-way ANOVA with Sidak's multiple comparisons tests. As stored in TCRdb, this immuneACCESS dataset retains in-frame rearrangements with V and J assigned. A fraction of the clones does not appear; measured against another copy, unresolved V genes explain less than half of the discrepancy, and the remainder lacks a known reason. The DNA gave D and trimming, while V, J and clone size come from that table. The sample table contains roughly 150,000 clones; only one count was recorded for roughly nine tenths of them. The ten most abundant clones make up approximately 1.2% of the sample.

What the research found in general, with its limitations: Conclusions about previously exposed vaccinees were limited because only six AZD1222 recipients were SARS-CoV-2 seropositive at baseline. Participants were mostly white British, with more females than males. The authors suggested clonal diversity may have been underestimated. The vaccine-associated CD4 TCRs covered the entire spike protein, and the dominant responses fell in regions 160-218 and 743-854. Reportedly, close to half of the unique spike-specific TCRs recognized epitopes lying outside the regions that are mutated in the B.1.351 and B.1.1.7 variants. In the small 56-69-year group, the increase in depth fell short of significance, most likely because of low power. After two AZD1222 doses, spike-specific TCR breadth and depth were significantly higher than at day 0 and than in MenACWY recipients. Because no samples from the day 14 peak response were available, repertoires could be characterized only after the peak T cell response.

This TCR was sampled from an adult who received the AZD1222 COVID-19 vaccine. Sequencing was performed on peripheral blood, taken 28 days after the second AZD1222 dose. The V gene is TRBV7-2 and the J gene is TRBJ1-1, with no D gene named confidently. CDR3 reads: CASSLSWRDTEAFF. The nucleotide sequence reads as follows: TGTGCCAGCAGCTTAAGCTGGCGCGACACTGAAGCTTTCTTT.